A selection of T cell receptor beta chains follows, all from one sample in a study of CD8 T cells in ankylosing spondylitis. One entry per CDR3 protein, called by TCRdb with MiXCR from the 5' RACE reads. Seen here are about 240,000 distinct CDR3 sequences, 10% observed once, and the top ten hold around 3%. Material for sequencing was blood, either unsorted or a sorted T cell fraction (not recorded which). The receptor source for this set is a male donor with ankylosing spondylitis or in good health (not recorded which). Both conserved end residues are part of each CDR3. D genes are given only for firm matches. Expanded clones are given a class, and other clones once, few, many or no size at all.

abundance: many
j_gene: TRBJ2-1
d_gene: TRBD2
len: 17
v_gene: TRBV5-1
CDR3aa: CASSPWTSGGYNNEQFF
CDR3nt: TGCGCCAGCAGCCCCTGGACTAGCGGGGGGTATAACAATGAGCAGTTCTTC

abundance: few
j_gene: TRBJ1-5
d_gene: .
len: 14
v_gene: TRBV12-2
CDR3aa: CASRLEWGNQPQHF
CDR3nt: TGTGCAAGTCGCTTAGAGTGGGGTAATCAGCCCCAGCATTTT

abundance: few
j_gene: TRBJ2-7
d_gene: TRBD1
len: 15
v_gene: TRBV11-2
CDR3aa: CASSLLGQGVHEQYF
CDR3nt: TGTGCCAGCAGCTTACTGGGACAGGGTGTCCACGAGCAGTACTTC

abundance: many
j_gene: TRBJ1-4
d_gene: .
len: 15
v_gene: TRBV20-1
CDR3aa: CSASRDGQGPEKLFF
CDR3nt: TGCAGTGCTAGTCGGGACGGCCAGGGCCCTGAAAAACTGTTTTTT

abundance: many
j_gene: TRBJ1-1
d_gene: .
len: 15
v_gene: TRBV20-1
CDR3aa: CSARLHAVENTEAFF
CDR3nt: TGCAGTGCTAGATTACACGCAGTCGAGAACACTGAAGCTTTCTTT

abundance: many
j_gene: TRBJ2-7
d_gene: .
len: 13
v_gene: TRBV12-3/TRBV12-4
CDR3aa: CASTLSGFYEQYF
CDR3nt: TGTGCCAGCACCCTTAGCGGATTCTACGAGCAGTACTTC

abundance: many
j_gene: TRBJ1-5
d_gene: .
len: 13
v_gene: TRBV2
CDR3aa: CASSENREQPQHF
CDR3nt: TGTGCCAGCAGTGAGAACAGGGAACAGCCCCAGCATTTT

abundance: many
j_gene: TRBJ2-3
d_gene: .
len: 12
v_gene: TRBV20-1
CDR3aa: CSARDPTDTQYF
CDR3nt: TGCAGTGCTAGAGATCCCACAGATACGCAGTATTTT

abundance: many
j_gene: TRBJ2-1
d_gene: TRBD2
len: 14
v_gene: TRBV27
CDR3aa: CASSLSFGGGEQFF
CDR3nt: TGTGCCAGCAGTTTATCTTTCGGGGGGGGTGAGCAGTTCTTC

abundance: many
j_gene: TRBJ2-7
d_gene: .
len: 17
v_gene: TRBV4-1
CDR3aa: CASSPRAVHPRAYEQYF
CDR3nt: TGCGCCAGCAGTCCCAGGGCAGTTCATCCGAGGGCCTACGAGCAGTACTTC

abundance: .
j_gene: TRBJ1-1
d_gene: .
len: 14
v_gene: TRBV7-6
CDR3aa: CASSLRETNTEAFF
CDR3nt: TGTGCCAGCAGCTTGAGGGAAACGAACACTGAAGCTTTCTTT

abundance: once
j_gene: TRBJ2-7
d_gene: TRBD2
len: 13
v_gene: TRBV10-3
CDR3aa: CATLAGAGYEQYF
CDR3nt: TGTGCCACCTTAGCGGGAGCGGGCTACGAGCAGTACTTC

abundance: .
j_gene: TRBJ1-2
d_gene: .
len: 13
v_gene: TRBV12-3/TRBV12-4
CDR3aa: CASSLLPGDGYTF
CDR3nt: TGTGCCAGCAGTTTACTGCCGGGCGATGGCTACACCTTC